The 21 T cell receptor beta chains reported below all come from one sample, sequenced in a study of cytomegalovirus exposure and HLA in healthy donors. The PCR made use of 60 Vbeta and 13 Jbeta primers. Profiling relied on immunoSEQ multiplex PCR, and the TCRdb table lists in-frame clones only, not all of them. The sample includes a few hundred thousand clones, around 80% seen only once; the top ten take about 3%. The sequencing input was PBMCs. The receptors here all came from a man aged 25 to 40 in good health and CMV-seronegative.

This chain uses TRBV6-5 with TRBJ2-1; 8 bases match TRBD2. The V gene's germline CDR1 is MNHEY and CDR2 SVGAGI. The CDR3 consists of 14 residues. The V segment lost 6 bases and the J segment 5 bases; nucleotides outside the gene matches: 6. CDR3 DNA: TGTGCCAGCAGGCGACTAGCGAACGACAATGAGCAGTTCTTC. This codes for CASRRLANDNEQFF.

The sample holds one count of this clone. V and J are TRBV4-1 and TRBJ1-6; D possibly corresponds to TRBD1 (5 bases). The germline gives CDR1 MGHRA, CDR2 YSYEKL. Between the trimmed V and J ends, which lost 1 base and 8 bases, there was a span of 15 bases. The CDR3 is 16 amino acids. The CDR3 DNA follows: TGCGCCAGCAGCCAAGCTTCAGGGCAGGGATATTCACCCCTCCACTTT. This sequence encodes CASSQASGQGYSPLHF.

The V call is TRBV7-8, the J call TRBJ1-2, with 9 bases lining up with TRBD1. With V trimmed by 3 bases and J by 2 bases, 1 base remained unmatched. Germline V lookup: CDR1 SGHVS, CDR2 FQNEAQ. This CDR3 contains 14 residues. In nucleotides, the CDR3 is TGTGCCAGCAGCTTGGGACAGGGAAACTATGGCTACACCTTC. Its translation is CASSLGQGNYGYTF.

The chain is built from TRBV10-2 and TRBJ2-7; D call uncertain. The CDR3 runs 15 residues. V lost 6 bases and J 2 bases, leaving 17 bases between the germline ends. The V gene's germline CDR1 is WSHSY and CDR2 SAAADI. The CDR3 loop reads CASRDLAASTYEQYF. In nucleotides, the CDR3 is TGCGCCAGCAGAGACTTAGCCGCAAGTACCTACGAGCAGTACTTC.

This chain joins TRBV4-1 and TRBJ1-1; TRBD1 matches 10 bases. The germline gives CDR1 MGHRA, CDR2 YSYEKL. J gave up 1 base and V 0 bases, and 8 bases lay outside the gene matches. The CDR3 runs 18 residues. Here the CDR3 DNA reads TGCGCCAGCAGCCAAGATAGAAGGGACAGGGGACGGAACACTGAAGCTTTCTTT. Protein sequence: CASSQDRRDRGRNTEAFF.

The chain links TRBV7-2 to TRBJ1-2; 9 bases match TRBD1. The CDR3 is 13 amino acids. With 1 base clipped from V and 7 bases from J, the junction kept 1 base outside the gene matches. Germline V gene data show CDR1 as SGHTA and CDR2 as FQGNSA. CDR3 sequence: CASSLGDRVGYTF. As DNA, the CDR3 is TGTGCCAGCAGCTTAGGGGACAGGGTTGGCTACACCTTC. The whole variable domain, filled in from reference TRBV7-2 and TRBJ1-2, reads GAGVSQSPSNKVTEKGKDVELRCDPISGHTALYWYRQSLGQGLEFLIYFQGNSAPDKSGLPSDRFSAERTGGSVSTLTIQRTQQEDSAVYLCASSLGDRVGYTFGSGTRLTVV.

In its sample, this clone was seen a few times. The V and J genes are TRBV9 and TRBJ2-1, with D possibly matching TRBD2 (5 bases). V lost 4 bases and J 3 bases, leaving 11 bases between the germline ends. This CDR3 is 14 amino acids long. Germline-derived CDR1 and CDR2 are SGDLS and YYNGEE. CDR3: CASSPRTYYNEQFF. The CDR3 DNA reads as TGTGCCAGCAGCCCGCGGACTTACTACAATGAGCAGTTCTTC.

This chain's CDR3 is CASSPHSGTELERQETQYF. CDR3 coding DNA: TGCGCCAGCAGCCCACACTCCGGGACAGAATTAGAACGCCAAGAGACCCAGTACTTC. This chain links TRBV4-1 with TRBJ2-5, with 7 bases fitting TRBD1. Trimming at V came to 4 bases and at J to 1 base, leaving 18 bases not matched to a gene. This CDR3 contains 19 residues. From germline, CDR1 is MGHRA and CDR2 YSYEKL.

The chain carries TRBV6-1 and TRBJ2-7; 10 nucleotides match TRBD1. The CDR3 is made up of 14 amino acids. CDR1 MNHNS and CDR2 SASEGT come from the germline V gene. V shed 8 bases and J 7 bases; nucleotides not matched to a gene: 11. This CDR3 is CASRPSGTGVEQYF. CDR3 bases: TGTGCCAGCCGACCGTCCGGGACAGGGGTTGAGCAGTACTTC.

The chain has TRBV5-4 and TRBJ2-1, with TRBD2 matching 15 bases. From germline, CDR1 is SGHNT and CDR2 YYREEE (reference sequence). V was clipped by 4 bases and J by 7 bases; unmatched bases: 3. This CDR3 has 15 residues. The CDR3 protein is CASSPGLAGGNEQFF. CDR3 sequence (DNA): TGTGCCAGCAGCCCGGGACTAGCGGGGGGAAATGAGCAGTTCTTC.

This chain uses TRBV7-6 with TRBJ2-5, with 9 bases that match TRBD1. The better agreement between TRBJ2-7 and the DNA end casts doubt on the J call. The CDR3 is 13 residues long. From germline, CDR1 is SGHVS and CDR2 FNYEAQ. In nucleotides, the CDR3 is TGTGCCAGCAGTCTGACAGGGGGCTACGAGCAGTACTTC. Its translation: CASSLTGGYEQYF.

The chain links TRBV28 to TRBJ1-5, with 8 bases that match TRBD1. There are 15 residues in the CDR3. Per germline, CDR1 MDHEN and CDR2 SYDVKM. After removal of 6 bases from V and 6 bases from J, the junction contained 10 bases not matched to a gene. CDR3: CASSPRGQGVQPQHF. In DNA form, the CDR3 reads TGTGCCAGCAGCCCAAGAGGACAGGGAGTTCAGCCCCAGCATTTT.

With regard to this clone: The junction does not match germline at one end; this may be a read error. The chain combines TRBV7-9 with TRBJ1-1; 7 bases agree with TRBD1. The CDR3 length is 14 residues. In germline, CDR1 is SEHNR, CDR2 FQNEAQ (reference sequence). CDR3 region: CSSSSIQGRGEAFF. The CDR3 region has the DNA TGTTCCAGCAGCTCGATACAGGGGCGGGGTGAAGCTTTCTTT.

The rearrangement joins TRBV27 to TRBJ2-2; 7 bases are shared with TRBD2. V was pared by 2 bases and J by 2 bases, with 2 bases of the junction left unmatched. CDR1 is MNHEY, CDR2 SMNVEV, per germline (reference sequence). The CDR3 is 15 amino acids. DNA for the CDR3: TGTGCCAGCAGTTTAGGCGGGGGAAACACCGGGGAGCTGTTTTTT. This codes for CASSLGGGNTGELFF.

This chain uses TRBV11-3 with TRBJ2-2, with 12 bases aligning to TRBD2. Looked up from germline, CDR1 is SGHNT and CDR2 is YENEEA. J gave up 5 bases and V 0 bases, and 1 base lay outside the gene matches. The CDR3 spans 16 residues. CDR3 nucleotides: TGTGCCAGCAGCTTAGAACTAGCGGGGGGTACCGGGGAGCTGTTTTTT. It specifies CASSLELAGGTGELFF. The whole variable domain, remainder taken from reference TRBV11-3 and TRBJ2-2, is EAGVVQSPRYKIIEKKQPVAFWCNPISGHNTLYWYLQNLGQGPELLIRYENEEAVDDSQLPKDRFSAERLKGVDSTLKIQPAELGDSAVYLCASSLELAGGTGELFFGEGSRLTVL.

With regard to this clone: This sample includes further DNA sequences coding for the same CDR3. The rearrangement uses TRBV27 and TRBJ2-3; TRBD2 agrees at 8 bases. CDR1 is MNHEY, CDR2 SMNVEV, per germline (reference sequence). There are 15 residues in the CDR3. Trimming took 2 bases from V and 2 from J; bases not matched to a gene: 3. The CDR3 here is CASSLAGGPTDTQYF. Here the CDR3 DNA reads TGTGCCAGCAGTTTAGCGGGGGGCCCCACAGATACGCAGTATTTT.

The CDR3 reads CASSPSGLAGREQFF. In DNA, the CDR3 is TGTGCCAGCAGTCCCTCTGGACTAGCGGGGCGTGAGCAGTTCTTC. This chain connects TRBV6-1 to TRBJ2-1; 12 bases agree with TRBD2. V lost 5 bases and J lost 9; bases outside the gene matches: 8. The CDR3 length is 15 residues. Germline values: CDR1 MNHNS, CDR2 SASEGT.

The V gene is TRBV18, the J gene TRBJ1-1, with D tentatively TRBD1 (6 bases). Germline CDR1 reads KGHSH; CDR2 reads LQKENI. Trimming removed 1 base at V and 8 bases at J, with 17 bases between. The CDR3 runs to 15 residues. The CDR3 protein is CASSPRTGLAGEAFF. As DNA, the CDR3 is TGTGCCAGCTCACCACGTACAGGGCTTGCAGGAGAAGCTTTCTTT.

The chain combines TRBV10-1 with TRBJ2-7, with D perhaps TRBD2 (5 bases). V was trimmed by 0 bases and J by 2 bases, leaving 20 bases between them. Germline lookup yields CDR1 WNHNN and CDR2 SYGVQD (reference sequence). This CDR3 comprises 18 residues. The CDR3 nucleotides are TGCGCCAGCAGTGAGTCTGAAGGCGGATTAGGAGGCCCCTACGAGCAGTACTTC. Its protein product is CASSESEGGLGGPYEQYF.

The chain uses TRBV7-3 and TRBJ1-1; 10 nucleotides agree with TRBD1. Trimming took 4 bases from V and 3 from J; bases not matched to a gene: 8. Germline loops: CDR1 SGHTA, CDR2 FQGTGA. This CDR3 has 16 residues. The CDR3 is CASSYRDRGRDTEAFF. CDR3 nucleotides: TGTGCCAGCAGCTACAGAGACAGGGGGCGGGACACTGAAGCTTTCTTT.

As regards this clone: The limits of the CDR3 on the DNA are not certain, so only TCRdb's listed CDR3 is given. The chain is built from TRBV2 and TRBJ2-2; TRBD2 is the table's D call and was not checked against the DNA. Germline CDR1 reads SNHLY; CDR2 reads FYNNEI. The CDR3 length equals 12 residues, ends included. This chain's CDR3 is CASTLRAGELFF.